Below are 28 T cell receptor beta chains sequenced from a single sample in a study of blood T cell repertoires in COVID-19. Profiled with immunoSEQ multiplex PCR; TCRdb holds only in-frame clones, not every one. The repertoire holds roughly 160,000 clones, with almost 85% as singletons. Sequenced: peripheral blood. Receptors originate from a woman of 80 years or more with COVID-19, enrolled during active disease.

This chain uses TRBV9 with TRBJ2-2; a possible D gene is TRBD1 (5 bases). CDR1 is SGDLS, CDR2 YYNGEE, per germline. Deletions cut 3 bases from V and 6 bases from J, with 9 bases between. This CDR3 region has 13 residues. CDR3 sequence: CASSEQGSGELFF. In DNA form, the CDR3 reads TGTGCCAGCAGCGAGCAGGGATCCGGGGAGCTGTTTTTT.

The rearrangement uses TRBV30 and TRBJ2-5; 7 nucleotides match TRBD1. V shed 0 bases and J 5 bases; nucleotides not matched to a gene: 3. Germline CDR1 reads GTSNPN; CDR2 reads SVGIG (reference sequence). This CDR3 has 13 residues. CDR3 bases: TGTGCCTGGAGTGTATCCAGGGGGGAGACCCAGTACTTC. Protein: CAWSVSRGETQYF.

The genes are TRBV10-3 and TRBJ2-1, with TRBD2 as a possible D gene (6 bases). Germline CDR1 is ENHRY and CDR2 is SYGVKD. Trimming pared 7 bases from V and 8 bases from J, leaving 18 bases between. This CDR3 has 14 amino acids. The CDR3 spells CAITPAGSYDEQFF. For the CDR3, the DNA is TGTGCCATCACTCCGGCGGGGAGTTACGATGAGCAGTTCTTC.

The J gene is TRBJ2-3, the V gene TRBV10-3; 7 positions agree with TRBD2. This CDR3 comprises 15 residues. From germline, CDR1 is ENHRY and CDR2 SYGVKD. J gave up 0 bases and V 4 bases, and 4 bases lay outside the gene matches. The CDR3 coding sequence is TGTGCCATCAGTGCGACTAGCCTAAGCACAGATACGCAGTATTTT. It encodes CAISATSLSTDTQYF.

The rearrangement links TRBV6-6 to TRBJ1-2; weak D call: TRBD1 (6 bases). V was shortened by 6 bases and J by 5 bases, with 13 bases between the two germline ends. The CDR3 has 13 amino acids. Per the germline V gene, CDR1 is MNHNY and CDR2 is SVGAGI (reference sequence). The CDR3 sequence: CASRTTGLYGYTF. The CDR3 nucleotides read TGTGCCAGCAGGACGACAGGACTTTATGGCTACACCTTC.

V gene TRBV10-1 combines with J gene TRBJ2-4; 11 bases fit TRBD2. With 3 bases clipped from V and 13 bases from J, the junction kept 8 bases outside the gene matches. The CDR3 is 14 residues long. CDR1 and CDR2 (germline): WNHNN, SYGVQD (reference sequence). CDR3 sequence: CASSDRLAGGPQYF. Here the CDR3 DNA reads TGCGCCAGCAGTGATAGGCTAGCGGGAGGCCCACAGTACTTC.

V gene TRBV27 combines with J gene TRBJ1-2; perhaps TRBD1 as D (5 bases). The V end lost 2 bases, the J end lost 7 bases, and 8 bases lay between the germline ends. The CDR3 loop spans 12 amino acids. From germline, CDR1 is MNHEY and CDR2 SMNVEV (reference sequence). CDR3 bases: TGTGCCAGCAGTTTACGGGGGGGTGGCTACACCTTC. The encoded protein is CASSLRGGGYTF.

The gene calls are TRBV3-1 (or the pseudogene TRBV3-2) and TRBJ2-5; D unresolved. V shed 4 bases and J shed 4 bases, with 13 bases lying between them. Per germline, CDR1 LGHDT and CDR2 YNNKEL (reference sequence). The CDR3 spans 14 residues. The CDR3 region has the DNA TGTGCCAGCAGCCCTCAGAACTATGGAGAGACCCAGTACTTC. This sequence encodes CASSPQNYGETQYF.

The chain recombines TRBV7-2 with TRBJ2-3; 12 positions agree with TRBD2. Germline-derived CDR1 and CDR2 are SGHTA and FQGNSA. J gave up 8 bases and V 2 bases, and 11 bases lay outside the gene matches. This CDR3 has 17 amino acids. The CDR3 DNA reads TGTGCCAGCAGCTTATACGCTACTAGCGGGGGGCGAGGTACGCAGTATTTT. Residues: CASSLYATSGGRGTQYF.

The chain combines TRBV10-3 with TRBJ2-2, with TRBD1 identical over 9 bases. This CDR3 comprises 15 residues. Germline assignment: CDR1 ENHRY and CDR2 SYGVKD. Trimming took 5 bases from V and 5 from J; bases not matched to a gene: 6. The CDR3 bases are TGTGCCATCAGTCTCCGGACAGGGGATACCGGGGAGCTGTTTTTT. Its translation: CAISLRTGDTGELFF.

The V call is TRBV6-2 or TRBV6-3, the J call TRBJ2-3, with a weak D call TRBD1 (6 bases). Germline V lookup: CDR1 MNHEY, CDR2 SVGEGT. Trimming left V 2 bases short and J 2 bases short, with 11 bases between. The CDR3 loop spans 15 amino acids. The CDR3 region is CASSYGGADTDTQYF. CDR3 in DNA: TGTGCCAGCAGTTACGGGGGCGCAGACACAGATACGCAGTATTTT.

V gene TRBV2 combines with J gene TRBJ2-1; TRBD1 agrees at 8 bases. Germline CDR1 is SNHLY and CDR2 is FYNNEI. This CDR3 has 15 amino acids. With V trimmed by 6 bases and J by 3 bases, 7 bases remained unmatched. As DNA, the CDR3 is TGTGCCAGCAGCGCAGGACAGGGTGTCTACAATGAGCAGTTCTTC. This translates into CASSAGQGVYNEQFF.

The V gene is TRBV3-1 (or the pseudogene TRBV3-2), the J gene TRBJ2-7, with D tentatively TRBD2 (5 bases). The CDR3 spans 13 residues. Germline assignment: CDR1 LGHDT and CDR2 YNNKEL (reference sequence). The ends were cut back, 4 bases at V and 6 bases at J, with 13 bases in the middle. The CDR3 DNA reads as TGTGCCAGCAGCCTAAGAGGGCTCGCCGAGCAGTACTTC. Its translation is CASSLRGLAEQYF.

The chain recombines TRBV5-4 with TRBJ2-2, with 9 bases aligning to TRBD2. With 4 bases clipped from V and 0 bases from J, the junction kept 1 base outside the gene matches. From germline, CDR1 is SGHNT and CDR2 YYREEE (reference sequence). This CDR3 spans 15 amino acids. The CDR3 loop is CASSRGGANTGELFF. The CDR3 nucleotides read TGTGCCAGCAGCCGCGGGGGGGCGAACACCGGGGAGCTGTTTTTT.

The chain recombines TRBV7-2 with TRBJ1-4; 9 bases are shared with TRBD1. Germline CDR1 and CDR2: SGHTA and FQGNSA. This CDR3 has 14 residues. Trimming took 3 bases from V and 8 from J; bases not matched to a gene: 4. The CDR3 loop reads CASSLNRGQEKLFF. Written as DNA, the CDR3 is TGTGCCAGCAGCTTGAACAGGGGGCAGGAAAAACTGTTTTTT.

The chain couples TRBV7-2 to TRBJ2-5; D is perhaps TRBD1 (5 bases). The CDR3 loop spans 14 amino acids. CDR1 is SGHTA, CDR2 FQGNSA, per germline. The ends were cut back, 3 bases at V and 1 base at J, with 9 bases in the middle. CDR3 nucleotides: TGTGCCAGCAGCTTGAAGGGGATCCAAGAGACCCAGTACTTC. The encoded protein is CASSLKGIQETQYF.

The rearrangement links TRBV28 to TRBJ2-3, with D maybe TRBD1 (6 bases). The CDR3 is 18 amino acids. The germline V and J ends were trimmed by 3 bases and 1 base, with 20 bases remaining between them. From germline, CDR1 is MDHEN and CDR2 SYDVKM. CDR3 coding DNA: TGTGCCAGCAGTTTCCGCACCCGTAGGGGGTTAGGCACAGATACGCAGTATTTT. Translation: CASSFRTRRGLGTDTQYF.

The V call is TRBV19, the J call TRBJ2-7, with TRBD2 identical over 9 bases. Germline CDR1 reads LNHDA; CDR2 reads SQIVND (reference sequence). The V segment lost 6 bases and the J segment 2 bases; nucleotides outside the gene matches: 8. This CDR3 is 15 amino acids long. CDR3 amino acids: CASRGRGRAPYEQYF. CDR3 nucleotide sequence: TGTGCCAGTAGAGGCCGCGGGAGGGCCCCCTACGAGCAGTACTTC. Based on the CDR3 plus reference TRBV19 and TRBJ2-7, the full variable domain is DGGITQSPKYLFRKEGQNVTLSCEQNLNHDAMYWYRQDPGQGLRLIYYSQIVNDFQKGDIAEGYSVSREKKESFPLTVTSAQKNPTAFYLCASRGRGRAPYEQYFGPGTRLTVT.

The chain links TRBV5-1 to TRBJ2-4; D not certain. V lost 4 bases and J 7 bases, leaving 12 bases between the germline ends. This CDR3 comprises 13 residues. Germline CDR1 SGHRS, CDR2 YFSETQ. The CDR3 coding sequence is TGCGCCAGCAGCCCCCCGGGTGGCAACATTCAGTACTTC. It yields the protein CASSPPGGNIQYF.

The chain joins TRBV7-2 to TRBJ2-7, with D tentatively TRBD1 (7 bases). V lost 3 bases and J lost 0, with 15 bases in between. Germline V gene lookup returns CDR1 SGHTA and CDR2 FQGNSA. This CDR3 is built from 16 residues. The CDR3 loop reads CASSFGGAGGSYEQYF. CDR3 coding DNA: TGTGCCAGCAGCTTTGGAGGGGCAGGGGGCTCCTACGAGCAGTACTTC.

The chain has TRBV19 and TRBJ1-2; D may be TRBD1 (5 bases). V gave up 6 bases and J gave up 8 bases, with 7 bases separating them. Germline V gene sequence: CDR1 LNHDA, CDR2 SQIVND (reference sequence). The CDR3 has 10 residues. Here the CDR3 reads CASRGVGYTF. The CDR3 DNA is TGTGCCAGTAGAGGGGTCGGCTACACCTTC.

The rearrangement joins TRBV14 to TRBJ2-7; the match to TRBD2 covers 7 bases. This CDR3 contains 17 residues. The junction had 11 bases not matched to a gene; V was cut back by 1 base and J by 2 bases. Germline V lookup: CDR1 SGHDN, CDR2 FVKESK. This CDR3 is CASSQVPFIGTTYEQYF. DNA of the CDR3: TGTGCCAGCAGCCAAGTCCCCTTTATCGGGACTACCTACGAGCAGTACTTC.

In this sample, this clone turned up once. The chain recombines TRBV21-1 with TRBJ1-5; TRBD1, as called in the table, went unchecked against the DNA. TRBV21-1 is given as a pseudogene. There are 18 residues in the CDR3. CDR3 in amino acids: CASSKPGGTGDPDQPQHF. The CDR3 region has the DNA TGTGCCAGCAGCAAACCTGGAGGGACAGGGGATCCCGATCAGCCCCAGCATTTT.

The V gene is TRBV10-3, the J gene TRBJ1-3; D gene unclear. Looked up from germline, CDR1 is ENHRY and CDR2 is SYGVKD. Trimming stripped 2 bases from V and 0 bases from J, with 11 bases between. The CDR3 totals 16 residues. In DNA form, the CDR3 reads TGTGCCATCAGTGAGAAAGCAGGTGTCTCTGGAAACACCATATATTTT. Its translation: CAISEKAGVSGNTIYF.

This rearrangement joins TRBV21-1 to TRBJ1-2; no check of the table's D call, TRBD1, against the DNA was made. TRBV21-1 is annotated as a pseudogene. CDR3 length equals 14 residues. As DNA, the CDR3 is TGTGCCAGCAGCACCCTTCGACAGGTTTGGGGCTACACCTTC. Amino acid sequence: CASSTLRQVWGYTF.

The chain has TRBV4-2 and TRBJ2-5, with D tentatively TRBD2 (6 bases). The CDR3 runs to 15 residues. The germline V and J ends were trimmed by 5 bases and 1 base, with 14 bases remaining between them. Germline assignment: CDR1 LGHNA and CDR2 YNFKEQ. In DNA form, the CDR3 reads TGTGCCAGCAGCGGGCACGCGGGGCCCCAAGAGACCCAGTACTTC. Its translation: CASSGHAGPQETQYF.

The chain combines TRBV9 with TRBJ2-3; 9 bases agree with TRBD2. The ends lost 3 bases at V and 5 bases at J; junction bases unmatched: 10. CDR1 and CDR2 (germline): SGDLS, YYNGEE. The CDR3 totals 16 residues. The CDR3 DNA reads TGTGCCAGCAGCGGGTTCGGCGGGGGGGCCGGAGATACGCAGTATTTT. As protein: CASSGFGGGAGDTQYF.

The chain links TRBV23-1 to TRBJ2-2; D is uncertain. TRBV23-1 is treated as an ORF (open reading frame) with a function not yet certain. CDR3 length: 16 residues. The V and J ends lost 2 bases and 2 bases respectively, with 12 bases between them. In nucleotides, the CDR3 is TGCGCCAGCAGTCAAAATGGCTACAGAAACACCGGGGAGCTGTTTTTT. It specifies CASSQNGYRNTGELFF.